This TCR beta chain is drawn from a study of beta chain features in type 1 diabetes. Regarding the study as a whole: Researchers report that Type 1 diabetes patients had moderately but significantly shorter TCRB CDR3s across all four CD4+ subsets. At VDJ recombination sites, type 1 diabetes patients had fewer insertions and more deleted nucleotides.

In its sample, this clone was seen a few times. Its antigen is not identified. This CDR3 has 16 amino acids. Trimming removed 0 bases at V and 4 bases at J, with 14 bases between. The germline gives CDR1 LGHNA, CDR2 YNFKEQ. Expressed TCRB transcripts were sequenced because the isolated RNA had all been reverse transcribed beforehand. The data were produced by immunoSEQ multiplex PCR, yet TCRdb's version contains in-frame clones alone and is incomplete. The sample carries hundreds of thousands of clones, 13% recorded once. The specimen sequenced was naive CD4+ T cells from blood. The receptor was isolated from a man aged 18 to 30 with type 1 diabetes. This rearrangement joins TRBV4-2 to TRBJ2-3; D is perhaps TRBD2 (5 bases). CDR3 residues: CASSQDRGPLPDTQYF. The CDR3 nucleotides are TGTGCCAGCAGCCAAGATCGGGGTCCCCTCCCAGATACGCAGTATTTT.